Detailed here is one T cell receptor (beta chain). The antigen remains unidentified. The sample comes from a study of cytomegalovirus exposure and HLA in healthy donors. General study findings and limits: Later analysis demonstrated an association between a missense DCLRE1C variant and TCR beta V- and J-gene trimming.

PCR amplification relied on 60 Vbeta primers (plus 13 Jbeta primers). The table came from immunoSEQ multiplex PCR; TCRdb's copy has only in-frame clones and leaves some out. This repertoire shows about 100,000 clones, almost 80% found once; its top ten account for roughly 5.9%. This CDR3 region has 15 residues. With V trimmed by 5 bases and J by 5 bases, 6 bases remained unmatched. Germline lookup yields CDR1 MNHEY and CDR2 SMNVEV (reference sequence). This TCR came from a man between 60 and 75 years old in good health and CMV-seropositive. Sequenced input: PBMCs. The chain joins TRBV27 to TRBJ2-3; 11 bases agree with TRBD2. The CDR3 is CASSAQTSGVDTQYF. CDR3 nucleotides: TGTGCCAGCAGTGCCCAGACTAGCGGGGTAGATACGCAGTATTTT.